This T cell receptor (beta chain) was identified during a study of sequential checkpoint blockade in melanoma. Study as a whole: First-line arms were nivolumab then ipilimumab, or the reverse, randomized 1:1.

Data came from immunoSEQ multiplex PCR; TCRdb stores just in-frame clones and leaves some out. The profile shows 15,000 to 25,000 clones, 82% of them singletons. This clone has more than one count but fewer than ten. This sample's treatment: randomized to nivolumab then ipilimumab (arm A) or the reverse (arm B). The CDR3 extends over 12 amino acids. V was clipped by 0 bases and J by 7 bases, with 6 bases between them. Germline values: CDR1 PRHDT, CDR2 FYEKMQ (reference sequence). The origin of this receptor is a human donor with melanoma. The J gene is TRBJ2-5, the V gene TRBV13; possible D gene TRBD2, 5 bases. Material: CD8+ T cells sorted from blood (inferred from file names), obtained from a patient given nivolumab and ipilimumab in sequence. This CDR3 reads CASSLGRGTQYF. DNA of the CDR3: TGTGCCAGCAGCTTAGGACGGGGGACCCAGTACTTC.